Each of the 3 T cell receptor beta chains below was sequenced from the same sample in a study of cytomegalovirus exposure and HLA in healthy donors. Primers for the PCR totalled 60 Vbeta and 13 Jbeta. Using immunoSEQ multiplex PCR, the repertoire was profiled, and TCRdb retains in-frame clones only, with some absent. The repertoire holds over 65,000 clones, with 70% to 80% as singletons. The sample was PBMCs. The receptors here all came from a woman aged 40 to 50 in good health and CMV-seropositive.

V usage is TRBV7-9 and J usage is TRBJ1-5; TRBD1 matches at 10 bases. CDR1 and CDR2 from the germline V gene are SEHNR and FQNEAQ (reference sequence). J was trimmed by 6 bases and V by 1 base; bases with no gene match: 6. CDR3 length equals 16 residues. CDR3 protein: CASSLVEGTGVQPQHF. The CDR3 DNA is TGTGCCAGCAGCTTAGTAGAGGGGACAGGGGTTCAGCCCCAGCATTTT. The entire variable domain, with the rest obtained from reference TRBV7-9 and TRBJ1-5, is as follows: DTGVSQNPRHKITKRGQNVTFRCDPISEHNRLYWYRQTLGQGPEFLTYFQNEAQLEKSRLLSDRFSAERPKGSFSTLEIQRTEQGDSAMYLCASSLVEGTGVQPQHFGDGTRLSIL.

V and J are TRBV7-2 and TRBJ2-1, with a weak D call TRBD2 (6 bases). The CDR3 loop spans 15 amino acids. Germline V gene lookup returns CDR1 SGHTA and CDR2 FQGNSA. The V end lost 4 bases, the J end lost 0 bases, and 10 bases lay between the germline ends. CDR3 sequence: CASSYGLNSYNEQFF. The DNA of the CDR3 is TGTGCCAGCAGCTATGGACTAAACTCCTACAATGAGCAGTTCTTC.

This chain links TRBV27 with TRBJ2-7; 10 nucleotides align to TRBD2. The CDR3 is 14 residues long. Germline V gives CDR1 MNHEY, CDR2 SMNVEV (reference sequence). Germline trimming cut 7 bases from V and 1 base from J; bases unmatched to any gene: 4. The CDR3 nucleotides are TGTGCCAGCACCCCTAGCGGGAGTTCCTACGAGCAGTACTTC. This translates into CASTPSGSSYEQYF.